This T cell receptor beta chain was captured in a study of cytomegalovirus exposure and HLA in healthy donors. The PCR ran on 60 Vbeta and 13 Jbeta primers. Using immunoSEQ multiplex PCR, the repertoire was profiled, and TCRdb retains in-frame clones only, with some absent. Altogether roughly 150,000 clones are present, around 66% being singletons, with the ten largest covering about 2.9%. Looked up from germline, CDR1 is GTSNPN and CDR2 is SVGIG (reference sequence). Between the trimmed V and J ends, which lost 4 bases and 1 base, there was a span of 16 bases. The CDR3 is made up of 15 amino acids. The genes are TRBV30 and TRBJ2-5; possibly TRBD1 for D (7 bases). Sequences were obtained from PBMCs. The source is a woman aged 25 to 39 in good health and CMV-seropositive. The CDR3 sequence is CAWTPDRDFQETQYF. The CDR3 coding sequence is TGTGCCTGGACCCCCGACAGGGACTTCCAAGAGACCCAGTACTTC. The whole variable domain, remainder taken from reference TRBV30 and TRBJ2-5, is SQTIHQWPATLVQPVGSPLSLECTVEGTSNPNLYWYRQAAGRGLQLLFYSVGIGQISSEVPQNLSASRPQDRQFILSSKKLLLSDSGFYLCAWTPDRDFQETQYFGPGTRLLVL.